Listed below are T cell receptor beta chains from one sample, sequenced in a study of blood T cells in healthy people across ages. MiXCR, applied by TCRdb to the 5' RACE reads, yields one record per CDR3 protein. The sample yields 1.4 million to 1.5 million distinct CDR3 sequences, 42% seen once. The source material was blood. Receptor source: a woman under 30 in good health. Both conserved end residues are part of each CDR3. A D gene is named only where the DNA matches it firmly. Clone size is given for some rows only: seen once, a few or many times, or a class if the clone is expanded.

CDR3 DNA: TGTGCCAGCAGACCGGCGGGAGTGATGGGACGCGAGCAGTTCTTC
CDR3 protein: CASRPAGVMGREQFF
D gene: TRBD2
J gene: TRBJ2-1
V gene: TRBV5-6
clone size: -

CDR3 DNA: TGTGCCACCAGCCCCCGGGACGCAAACTCCTACGAGCAGTACTTC
CDR3 protein: CATSPRDANSYEQYF
D gene: -
J gene: TRBJ2-7
V gene: TRBV24-1
clone size: -

CDR3 DNA: TGCAGTGCTTTCTCGACTAGCGGGGGGGTTGTTGAGCAGTTCTTC
CDR3 protein: CSAFSTSGGVVEQFF
D gene: TRBD2
J gene: TRBJ2-1
V gene: TRBV20-1
clone size: many

CDR3 DNA: TGTGCCAGCAGTGGACAGGGACCCTTGGGGCAGTACTTC
CDR3 protein: CASSGQGPLGQYF
D gene: TRBD1
J gene: TRBJ2-5
V gene: TRBV27
clone size: -

CDR3 DNA: TGCGCCAGCAGCCAAGGGGGGCCTAGCGCCCAAGAGACCCAGTACTTC
CDR3 protein: CASSQGGPSAQETQYF
D gene: -
J gene: TRBJ2-5
V gene: TRBV4-1
clone size: few

CDR3 DNA: TGTGACAGCAGCCAGGGGCGGGGCCTCACAGATACGCAGTATTTT
CDR3 protein: CDSSQGRGLTDTQYF
D gene: -
J gene: TRBJ2-3
V gene: TRBV3-1
clone size: -

CDR3 DNA: TGCAGTGAGCGGGGGACCTCCTACGAGCAGTACTTC
CDR3 protein: CSERGTSYEQYF
D gene: TRBD2
J gene: TRBJ2-7
V gene: TRBV20-1
clone size: few

CDR3 DNA: TGCAGTGCGCCCGGACAGACTAACTATGGCTACACCTTC
CDR3 protein: CSAPGQTNYGYTF
D gene: -
J gene: TRBJ1-2
V gene: TRBV20-1
clone size: few

CDR3 DNA: TGTGCCAGCAGCAGGGAGGGGACAGCAACTAATGAAAAACTGTTTTTT
CDR3 protein: CASSREGTATNEKLFF
D gene: TRBD1
J gene: TRBJ1-4
V gene: TRBV11-1
clone size: -

CDR3 DNA: TGTGCCAGCAGCCTAACGGGGGGGCGCAATGAGCAGTTCTTC
CDR3 protein: CASSLTGGRNEQFF
D gene: TRBD2
J gene: TRBJ2-1
V gene: TRBV16
clone size: -